This entry features one T cell receptor beta chain sequence. Clones were sequenced by immunoSEQ multiplex PCR, and TCRdb holds only the in-frame ones, with some missing. This table holds approximately 22,000 clones, over 80% found once. This record belongs to a study of blood T cell repertoires in COVID-19. Trimming took 4 bases from V and 4 from J, leaving 9 bases between them. The germline CDR1 and CDR2 sequences are SGDLS and YYNGEE. The CDR3 runs to 12 residues. V usage is TRBV9 and J usage is TRBJ2-7; D gene unclear. This sequence was found in a man older than 75 with active or convalescent COVID-19. The sequenced sample consisted of peripheral blood. The CDR3 protein is CASSPASYEQYF. The DNA of the CDR3 is TGTGCCAGCAGCCCAGCGAGTTACGAGCAGTACTTC. The full variable domain, its missing parts supplied by reference TRBV9 and TRBJ2-7, is DSGVTQTPKHLITATGQRVTLRCSPRSGDLSVYWYQQSLDQGLQFLIQYYNGEERAKGNILERFSAQQFPDLHSELNLSSLELGDSALYFCASSPASYEQYFGPGTRLTVT.